The clone carrying this T cell receptor (beta chain) was counted a few times. The antigen remains undetermined. J lost 3 bases, V lost 2 bases, and 22 bases had no gene match. Germline CDR1 and CDR2: MNHEY and SMNVEV (reference sequence). The CDR3 covers 20 residues. Using its own MiXCR run on the 5' RACE reads, TCRdb lists one record per CDR3 protein. The data show fewer than 450,000 distinct CDR3 sequences, about 24% seen once. This entry comes from a study of T-cell memory formation after mild COVID-19. The study, taken as a whole, reports: Contracting CD4+ clones were located mainly in CM and EM, and CD8+ clones in EMRA. A second wave expanding day 15 to 37 was CD4+-biased; contracting clones were balanced.

The specimen was PBMCs or a T cell subset sorted from them (not recorded which). V and J are TRBV27 and TRBJ2-7, with 7 nucleotides matching TRBD1. This TCR came from an adult woman who had mild COVID-19 (a few samples of this study predate the infection). Cell type and time point are not known. CDR3 residues: CASSLRRFQLGTAVNYEQYF. The CDR3 DNA sequence: TGTGCCAGCAGTTTACGGCGGTTCCAATTGGGGACAGCGGTTAACTACGAGCAGTACTTC.